Following are 4 T cell receptor beta chains from one sample sequenced in a study of post-analysis software for immune sequencing data. No antigen has been assigned to these receptors. Unique-molecular-identifier-tagged TCR beta cDNA libraries were used. Each CDR3 protein is one row after TCRdb ran MiXCR on the PCR reads. The top ten hold more than 0.55% of the sample, which has hundreds of thousands of distinct CDR3 sequences, about 32% seen once. Study-level points and caveats: In patients, roughly 5 TRBV segments were more frequent than in controls, with TRBV5-6, TRBV5-1 and TRBV20-1 among them.

The material sequenced was blood. These receptors came from a girl aged 10 to 17 with multiple sclerosis.

This chain links TRBV27 with TRBJ1-1; possibly TRBD1 for D (5 bases). V shed 7 bases and J shed 10 bases, with 22 bases lying between them. The CDR3 runs 14 residues. Per germline, CDR1 MNHEY and CDR2 SMNVEV (reference sequence). Here the CDR3 reads CASNFGPGPYTAFF. The CDR3 nucleotides read TGTGCCAGCAACTTTGGACCAGGGCCATATACAGCTTTCTTT.

The chain joins TRBV4-3 to TRBJ2-7, with 10 nucleotides matching TRBD1. Germline V CDR1 and CDR2: LGHNA, YSLEER. The CDR3 runs 15 residues. V shed 4 bases, J shed 3 bases, and the junction held 6 bases outside the gene matches. The chain's CDR3 is CASSPGQGPHYEQYF. In nucleotides, the CDR3 is TGCGCCAGCAGCCCGGGACAGGGGCCCCACTACGAGCAGTACTTC.

This chain uses TRBV25-1 with TRBJ1-5, with D perhaps TRBD1 (5 bases). The V end was cut by 5 bases, the J end by 2 bases, with 13 bases between. CDR3 size: 15 residues. Germline CDR1 reads MGHDK; CDR2 reads SYGVNS. The DNA for the CDR3 is TGTGCCAGCAGTCTACGACAGAGACGCAATCAGCCCCAGCATTTT. It is translated as CASSLRQRRNQPQHF.

The chain has TRBV7-2 and TRBJ2-3, with D maybe TRBD2 (6 bases). CDR3 length: 16 residues. The V end lost 3 bases, the J end lost 2 bases, and 15 bases lay between the germline ends. The germline gives CDR1 SGHTA, CDR2 FQGNSA. The CDR3 here is CASSLLGGGSTDTQYF. The CDR3 DNA reads TGTGCCAGCAGCTTGCTAGGTGGAGGGTCCACAGATACGCAGTATTTT.